These 19 T cell receptor beta chains share one sample of origin, sequenced in a study of identical twins. Each CDR3 protein is one row after TCRdb ran MiXCR on the 5' RACE reads. The sample records about 660,000 distinct CDR3 sequences, over 8.5% being singletons. This sample was shared with a second study, whose subject was yellow fever vaccine responses in identical twins.

Material for sequencing was PBMCs. These receptors all stem from a woman under 30 in good health.

A few counts support this clonotype. CDR3 sequence: CASSTLPPQGRGQETQYF. Written as DNA, the CDR3 is TGCGCCAGCAGCACCTTACCCCCACAGGGGAGGGGGCAAGAGACCCAGTACTTC. The V gene is TRBV5-1, the J gene TRBJ2-5; D tentatively reads TRBD1 or TRBD2 (7 bases each). Germline CDR1 and CDR2: SGHRS and YFSETQ. This CDR3 spans 18 amino acids. V lost 4 bases to trimming and J lost 2 bases, with 24 bases between them.

This clonotype was detected ten times or more. The junction departs from the called germline gene at one end, perhaps through a read error. The chain combines TRBV5-1 with TRBJ2-1; 8 positions match TRBD1. The germline V gene has CDR1 SGHRS and CDR2 YFSETQ. This CDR3 region has 13 residues. CDR3 DNA sequence: TGTGCCAGCAGCTTAGGACAGGGCAATGAGCAGTTCTTC. Protein sequence: CASSLGQGNEQFF.

The chain combines TRBV5-1 with TRBJ1-1; TRBD1 might be the D (5 bases). Trimming left V 2 bases short and J 0 bases short, with 11 bases between. The CDR3 sequence is 15 residues long. Looked up from germline, CDR1 is SGHRS and CDR2 is YFSETQ. The CDR3, as DNA: TGCGCCAGCAGCTTCGGGGGAAACATGAACACTGAAGCTTTCTTT. Protein product: CASSFGGNMNTEAFF.

This sequence joins TRBV10-2 and TRBJ2-3; D perhaps matches TRBD1 (5 bases). The V gene's germline CDR1 is WSHSY and CDR2 SAAADI. V dropped 2 bases and J dropped 1 base, with 10 bases sitting between them. CDR3 length: 15 amino acids. The CDR3 bases are TGCGCCAGCAGTGAGAGGGGTTGGGGCACAGATACGCAGTATTTT. It specifies CASSERGWGTDTQYF.

The table lists this clonotype with a few counts. This chain joins TRBV28 and TRBJ2-1; the match to TRBD1 covers 9 bases. Germline trimming cut 9 bases from V and 4 bases from J; bases unmatched to any gene: 10. Germline V CDR1 and CDR2: MDHEN, SYDVKM. CDR3 length: 15 amino acids. The DNA for the CDR3 is TGTGCCAGTACTTCCCTGGACAGGGGTTACAATGAGCAGTTCTTC. Encoded protein: CASTSLDRGYNEQFF.

This clonotype was seen just once. The chain joins TRBV7-8 to TRBJ2-5; D remains unclear. The CDR3 sequence is 15 residues long. Per germline, CDR1 SGHVS and CDR2 FQNEAQ. Trimming removed 4 bases from V and 1 base from J, with 13 bases in between. The CDR3: CASSSPRQAQETQYF. CDR3 in DNA: TGTGCCAGCAGCTCCCCTCGTCAGGCCCAAGAGACCCAGTACTTC.

The rearrangement uses TRBV6-2 or TRBV6-3 and TRBJ2-2, with 8 positions matching TRBD1. The V gene's germline CDR1 is MNHEY and CDR2 SVGEGT. The V gene end was trimmed by 6 bases and the J gene end by 2 bases; junction bases not matched to a gene: 8. The length of the CDR3 is 16 residues. The CDR3 loop is CASRGDRTENTGELFF. CDR3 nucleotide sequence: TGTGCCAGCAGGGGGGACAGGACAGAAAACACCGGGGAGCTGTTTTTT.

This clonotype was found a few times. V is TRBV12-3 or TRBV12-4 and J is TRBJ2-1, with D unresolved. This CDR3 spans 15 amino acids. V gave up 5 bases and J gave up 6 bases, with 17 bases separating them. The CDR3 nucleotides read TGTGCCAGCAGTCGGACGCTAGTACTGGGCAATGAGCAGTTCTTC. This sequence encodes CASSRTLVLGNEQFF.

The chain recombines TRBV4-1 with TRBJ2-5; 7 bases agree with TRBD1. The CDR3 totals 17 residues. Germline CDR1 and CDR2: MGHRA and YSYEKL. The V segment lost 0 bases and the J segment 1 base; nucleotides outside the gene matches: 8. CDR3 protein: CASSQDPPGQVQETQYF. The CDR3, as DNA: TGCGCCAGCAGCCAAGATCCCCCCGGACAGGTCCAAGAGACCCAGTACTTC.

This chain joins TRBV4-1 and TRBJ2-7; TRBD1 might be the D (5 bases). V was pared by 0 bases and J by 2 bases, with 11 bases between. This CDR3 has 15 residues. Germline lookup yields CDR1 MGHRA and CDR2 YSYEKL. The CDR3 DNA reads as TGCGCCAGCAGCCAAGAAAGCAGGGCCACCTACGAGCAGTACTTC. It yields the protein CASSQESRATYEQYF.

The J gene is TRBJ2-3, the V gene TRBV21-1; the D call TRBD1 from the table was never checked on the DNA. TRBV21-1 represents a pseudogene. CDR3 length equals 14 residues. CDR3 protein: CARGQGDLSDTQYF. DNA of the CDR3: TGTGCCAGGGGACAGGGGGACCTCTCAGATACGCAGTATTTT.

The chain employs TRBV20-1 and TRBJ2-1, with 10 bases aligning to TRBD1. The ends lost 2 bases at V and 9 bases at J; junction bases unmatched: 10. Germline-derived CDR1 and CDR2 are DFQATT and SNEGSKA (reference sequence). The CDR3 totals 15 residues. The CDR3 nucleotides read TGCAGTGCTAGATCAAGGACAGGGGGAGTTGGTGAGCAGTTCTTC. Translated: CSARSRTGGVGEQFF.

The genes are TRBV30 and TRBJ2-2; the match to TRBD2 covers 10 bases. CDR3 length equals 16 residues. Per the germline V gene, CDR1 is GTSNPN and CDR2 is SVGIG (reference sequence). The J segment lost 3 bases and the V segment lost 5 bases, leaving 9 bases of the junction unmatched. The CDR3 bases are TGTGCCTGGGGTGGGTTCCTAGCGGGAGACACCGGGGAGCTGTTTTTT. Protein sequence: CAWGGFLAGDTGELFF.

This chain links TRBV25-1 with TRBJ2-7; D is unresolved. Trimming shortened V by 10 bases and J by 0 bases, and 7 bases separated the two germline ends. The CDR3 is made up of 11 amino acids. From germline, CDR1 is MGHDK and CDR2 SYGVNS. CDR3: CATMSSYEQYF. CDR3 coding DNA: TGTGCCACCATGAGCTCCTACGAGCAGTACTTC.

The chain recombines TRBV6-1 with TRBJ2-2, with D perhaps TRBD1 (6 bases). V shed 7 bases and J shed 4 bases, with 19 bases lying between them. The CDR3 consists of 16 residues. Germline V gene data show CDR1 as MNHNS and CDR2 as SASEGT. This CDR3 reads CASTPVWGPGTGELFF. The CDR3 DNA follows: TGTGCCAGCACGCCGGTCTGGGGGCCGGGCACCGGGGAGCTGTTTTTT.

The rearrangement uses TRBV6-2 or TRBV6-3 and TRBJ2-1; TRBD1 agrees at 9 bases. This CDR3 is built from 15 residues. V lost 6 bases, J lost 6 bases, and 9 bases stayed unmatched. Germline V gene data show CDR1 as MNHEY and CDR2 as SVGEGT. CDR3 residues: CASSLTQTGGNEQFF. For the CDR3, the DNA is TGTGCCAGCAGCCTTACCCAGACAGGGGGCAATGAGCAGTTCTTC.

The chain recombines TRBV15 with TRBJ2-1; D is unclear. V was clipped by 5 bases and J by 0 bases, with 11 bases between them. Germline values: CDR1 LNHNV, CDR2 YYDKDF (reference sequence). The CDR3 has 15 amino acids. The CDR3 sequence is CATSGWSSSYNEQFF. In DNA, the CDR3 is TGTGCCACCAGCGGCTGGTCGAGCTCCTACAATGAGCAGTTCTTC.

This chain joins TRBV4-3 and TRBJ2-7; weak D call: TRBD1 (6 bases). The CDR3 contains 15 residues. V was pared by 0 bases and J by 1 base, with 10 bases between. Germline V gene sequence: CDR1 LGHNA, CDR2 YSLEER. CDR3 in amino acids: CASSQDWTASYEQYF. The DNA for the CDR3 is TGCGCCAGCAGCCAAGATTGGACAGCTTCCTACGAGCAGTACTTC.

This clonotype was seen a few times. V and J are TRBV5-1 and TRBJ2-3, with D possibly being TRBD2 (7 bases). Trimming shortened V by 4 bases and J by 1 base, and 16 bases separated the two germline ends. CDR1 SGHRS and CDR2 YFSETQ come from the germline V gene. There are 16 residues in the CDR3. In DNA, the CDR3 is TGCGCCAGCAGCCTGTCCGTAGGGGGGGGCACAGATACGCAGTATTTT. It codes for CASSLSVGGGTDTQYF.